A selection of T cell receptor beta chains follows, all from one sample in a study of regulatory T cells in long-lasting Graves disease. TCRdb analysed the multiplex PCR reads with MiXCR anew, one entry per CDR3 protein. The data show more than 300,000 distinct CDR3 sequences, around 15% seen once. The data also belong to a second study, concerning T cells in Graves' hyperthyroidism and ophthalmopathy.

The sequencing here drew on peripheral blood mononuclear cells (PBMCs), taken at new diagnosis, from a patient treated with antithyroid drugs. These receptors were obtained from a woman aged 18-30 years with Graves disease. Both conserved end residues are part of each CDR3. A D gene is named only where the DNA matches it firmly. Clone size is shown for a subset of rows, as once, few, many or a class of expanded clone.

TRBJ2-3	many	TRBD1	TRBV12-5	TGTGCTAGTGGTTTGGGACAGGGGGCCTCAGATACGCAGTATTTT	CASGLGQGASDTQYF
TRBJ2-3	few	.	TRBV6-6	TGTGCCAGCAGTTACTCGAGTAAGGGGGTTACTAGCACAGATACGCAGTATTTT	CASSYSSKGVTSTDTQYF
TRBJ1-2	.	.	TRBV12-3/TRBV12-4	TGTGCCAGCAGGTTAGGGGGAGCAGTAACTAACTATGGCTACACCTTC	CASRLGGAVTNYGYTF
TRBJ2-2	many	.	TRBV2	TGTGCCAGCAGTGCTCAGGGAGGCGGGGAGCTGTTTTTT	CASSAQGGGELFF
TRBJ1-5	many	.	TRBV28	TGTGCCAGCAGTCCACAATTAGGGACCAATCAGCCCCAGCATTTT	CASSPQLGTNQPQHF
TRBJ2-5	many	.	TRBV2	TGTGCCAGCAAGGACGGGCGGTCCCAAGAGACCCAGTACTTC	CASKDGRSQETQYF
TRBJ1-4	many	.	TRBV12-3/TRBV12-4	TGTGCCAGCAGTCTAGCCTGGGATGGACGAGGTGAAAAACTGTTTTTT	CASSLAWDGRGEKLFF
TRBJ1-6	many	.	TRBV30	TGTGCCTGGAGTCCGGGGAATTCACCCCTCCACTTT	CAWSPGNSPLHF
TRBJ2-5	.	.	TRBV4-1	TGCGCCAGCAGCCAAGTGCAGAACAACAGAGAGACCCAGTACTTC	CASSQVQNNRETQYF
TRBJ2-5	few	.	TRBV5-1	TGCGCCAGCAGCTTGGGGACTTCAGAAGGGACCCAGTACTTC	CASSLGTSEGTQYF
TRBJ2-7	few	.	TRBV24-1	TGTGCCACCAGTGATTTGTCCCAGCCGCTCTACGAGCAGTACTTC	CATSDLSQPLYEQYF
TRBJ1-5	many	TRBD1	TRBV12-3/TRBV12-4	TGTGCCAGCAGTTCCCTGGACAGGGGTGGTCAGCCCCAGCATTTT	CASSSLDRGGQPQHF
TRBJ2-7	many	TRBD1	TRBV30	TGTGCCTGGAGTAGGACAGGGCTAACCTACGAGCAGTACTTC	CAWSRTGLTYEQYF
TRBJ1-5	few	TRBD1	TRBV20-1	TGCAGTGCTAACGGACAGGGGGGAAGCAATCAGCCCCAGCATTTT	CSANGQGGSNQPQHF
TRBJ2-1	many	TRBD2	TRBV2	TGTGCCAGCAGTGAAGGAGCGGGGGTGAATGAGCAGTTCTTC	CASSEGAGVNEQFF
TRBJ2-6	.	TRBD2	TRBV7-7	TGTGCTAGCAGCAGCGGGGCCCCGGAGAGCTCTGGGGCCAACGTCCTGACTTTC	CASSSGAPESSGANVLTF
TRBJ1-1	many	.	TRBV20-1	TGCAGTGCTAGATTTCACAGGGCTACGAACACTGAAGCTTTCTTT	CSARFHRATNTEAFF
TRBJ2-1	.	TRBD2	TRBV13	TGTGCCAGCAGCCCTGGGACTAGCGAGGTGAATGAGCAGTTCTTC	CASSPGTSEVNEQFF
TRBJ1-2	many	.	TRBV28	TGTGCCAGCAGTTCACCTGGACAGCCAGATTTTGATGGCTACACCTTC	CASSSPGQPDFDGYTF
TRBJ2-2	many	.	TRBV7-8	TGTGCCAGCAGCGCCGTCCGGATCACCGGGGAGCTGTTTTTT	CASSAVRITGELFF
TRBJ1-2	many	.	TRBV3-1	TGTGCCAGCAGCCAAACCGAAGGCTATGGCTACACCTTC	CASSQTEGYGYTF
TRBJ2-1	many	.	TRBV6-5	TGTGCCAGCAGTTACTCCCGGGAAGCCTACAATGAGCAGTTCTTC	CASSYSREAYNEQFF
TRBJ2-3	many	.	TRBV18	TGTGCCAGCTCACCGATCTCGGGCACAGATACGCAGTATTTT	CASSPISGTDTQYF
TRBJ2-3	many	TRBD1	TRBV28	TGTGCCAGCAGTTCCGGGACAGGCCTTGGGACAGATACGCAGTATTTT	CASSSGTGLGTDTQYF
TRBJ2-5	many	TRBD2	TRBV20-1	TGCAGTGCCGCCGCCCCAGCGGGGGGGCCCGAGACCCAGTACTTC	CSAAAPAGGPETQYF
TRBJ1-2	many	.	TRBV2	TGTGCCAGCAGGGTTGAGTCGAACTATGGCTACACCTTC	CASRVESNYGYTF
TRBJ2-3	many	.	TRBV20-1	TGCAGTGCTAGGTACCACGGGAGCACAGATACGCAGTATTTT	CSARYHGSTDTQYF
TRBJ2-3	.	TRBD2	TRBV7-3	TGTGCCAGCAGCTTAACGGCAGCGGGGGGCGAAACGCAGTATTTT	CASSLTAAGGETQYF
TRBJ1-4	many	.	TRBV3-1	TGTGCCAGCAGCCAAGCAGTGGGGGCCGGGGGTGAAAAACTGTTTTTT	CASSQAVGAGGEKLFF
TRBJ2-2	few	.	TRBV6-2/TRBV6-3	TGTGCCAGCAGTTACTCGAGGATCGCTCCCGGCGGGGAGCTGTTTTTT	CASSYSRIAPGGELFF
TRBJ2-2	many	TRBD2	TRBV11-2	TGTGCCAGCAGCGTCGGGTCCGGGACTAGCGGGGGTGGTAGCGGGGAGCTGTTTTTT	CASSVGSGTSGGGSGELFF
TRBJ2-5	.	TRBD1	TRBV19	TGTGCCACCGGGACAGGGGGGCTCGGGGAGACCCAGTACTTC	CATGTGGLGETQYF
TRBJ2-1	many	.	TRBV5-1	TGCGCCAGCAGCTTGTCTGCTAGGAATGAGCAGTTCTTC	CASSLSARNEQFF
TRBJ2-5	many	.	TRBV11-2	TGTGCCAGCAGTCCCGACGGGGAGACCCAGTACTTC	CASSPDGETQYF
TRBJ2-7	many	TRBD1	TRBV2	TGTGCCAGCACCTCGACAGGGAACGAGCAGTACTTC	CASTSTGNEQYF
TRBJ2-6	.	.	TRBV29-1	TGCAGCGTTGAAGAGTGGAAGGTGAAGACAGGGGAGGGCTCTGGGGCCAACGTCCTGACTTTC	CSVEEWKVKTGEGSGANVLTF
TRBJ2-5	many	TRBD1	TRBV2	TGTGCCAGAGAGACAGGGGTTGAGACCCAGTACTTC	CARETGVETQYF
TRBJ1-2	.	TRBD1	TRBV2	TGTGCCAGCAAGGCCAGGGGGCTTGATGGCTACACCTTC	CASKARGLDGYTF
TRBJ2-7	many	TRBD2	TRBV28	TGTGCCAGCAGTTTGGTCCCTAGCGGCGTGCACGAGCAGTACTTC	CASSLVPSGVHEQYF
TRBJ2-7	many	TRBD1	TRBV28	TGTGCCAGCAGTCCCACCGGGACAGGGAACTACGAGCAGTACTTC	CASSPTGTGNYEQYF
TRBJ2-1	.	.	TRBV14	TGTGCCAGCAGCCCGCTCGAGGGGGGTTACTACAATGAGCAGTTCTTC	CASSPLEGGYYNEQFF
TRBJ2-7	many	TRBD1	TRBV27	TGTGCCAGCAGTAACCGGGACAGGGGTGGAGAGCAGTACTTC	CASSNRDRGGEQYF
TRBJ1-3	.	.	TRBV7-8	TGTGCCAGCAGCTTGAGGTCAGGCTGGGGAAACACCATATATTTT	CASSLRSGWGNTIYF
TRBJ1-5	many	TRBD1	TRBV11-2	TGTGCCAGCAGCCCGCGACAGGGAGGTCAGCCCCAGCATTTT	CASSPRQGGQPQHF
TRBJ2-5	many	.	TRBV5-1	TGCGCCAGCAACCAGGGAGCCGAGGAGACCCAGTACTTC	CASNQGAEETQYF
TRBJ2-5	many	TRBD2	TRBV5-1	TGCGCCAGCAGCTTGGCCGGGAGGGTGGAAGAGACCCAGTACTTC	CASSLAGRVEETQYF
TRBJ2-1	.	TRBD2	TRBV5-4	TGTGCCAGCAGCCAACGGGGGGAAGGGACTGAGCAGTTCTTC	CASSQRGEGTEQFF
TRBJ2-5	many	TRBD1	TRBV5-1	TGCGCCAGCAGCTTGGAACCCGGAGACAGGGAAGAGACCCAGTACTTC	CASSLEPGDREETQYF
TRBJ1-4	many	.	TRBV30	TGTGCCTGGAGTGTTGGGGGGCTCCATGAAAAACTGTTTTTT	CAWSVGGLHEKLFF
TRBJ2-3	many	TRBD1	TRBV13	TGTGCCAGCAGCGAGAGGGACAGGGAGGCAGATACGCAGTATTTT	CASSERDREADTQYF
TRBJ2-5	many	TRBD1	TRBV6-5	TGTGCCAGCAGTTACGGGGACAGGAAAGAGACCCAGTACTTC	CASSYGDRKETQYF
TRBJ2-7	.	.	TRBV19	TGTGCCAGTAGTAATCAGGGGGGCGGCTACGAGCAGTACTTC	CASSNQGGGYEQYF
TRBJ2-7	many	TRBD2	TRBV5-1	TGCGCCAGCAGCTTGGCAGCGGGGGGCTTCTACGAGCAGTACTTC	CASSLAAGGFYEQYF
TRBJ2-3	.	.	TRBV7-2	TGTGCCAGCAGCTTCGGCGGGGAGAGAGGAGATACGCAGTATTTT	CASSFGGERGDTQYF
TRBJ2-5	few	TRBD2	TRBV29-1	TGCAGCGTTTCCGGCGGGAGTGGAGGAGAGACCCAGTACTTC	CSVSGGSGGETQYF